This TCR beta chain was profiled in a study of control samples from healthy donors and cancer patients. Generated by immunoSEQ multiplex PCR, the TCRdb table keeps only in-frame clones and is missing some. The profile covers over 90,000 clones, with about 90% appearing a single time and 2.5% taken by the ten largest. CDR3 length equals 12 residues. Trimming left V 6 bases short and J 5 bases short, with 11 bases between. CDR1 is MNHNY, CDR2 SVGAGI, per germline (reference sequence). Sequencing used blood. This chain joins TRBV6-6 and TRBJ2-7; possible D gene TRBD2, 5 bases. This clonotype originated in a woman under 30 in good health. As DNA, the CDR3 is TGTGCCAGCAGCTTCGTCGGGAACGAGCAGTACTTC. This codes for CASSFVGNEQYF.